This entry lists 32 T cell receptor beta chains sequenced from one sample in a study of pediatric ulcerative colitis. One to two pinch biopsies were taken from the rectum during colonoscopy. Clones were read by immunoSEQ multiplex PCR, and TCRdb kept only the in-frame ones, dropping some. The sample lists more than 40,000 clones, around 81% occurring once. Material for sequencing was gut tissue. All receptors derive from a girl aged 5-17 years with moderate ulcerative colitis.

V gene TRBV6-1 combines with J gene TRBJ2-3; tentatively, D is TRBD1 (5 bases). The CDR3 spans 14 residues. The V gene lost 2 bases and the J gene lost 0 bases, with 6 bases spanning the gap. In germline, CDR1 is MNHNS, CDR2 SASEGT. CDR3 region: CASSEQGSTDTQYF. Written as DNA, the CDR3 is TGTGCCAGCAGTGAACAGGGAAGCACAGATACGCAGTATTTT.

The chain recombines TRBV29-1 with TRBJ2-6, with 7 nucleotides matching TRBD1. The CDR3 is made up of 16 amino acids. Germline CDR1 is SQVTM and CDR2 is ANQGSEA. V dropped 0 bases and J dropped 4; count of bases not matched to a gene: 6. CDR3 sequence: CSVEDQTGRGANVLTF. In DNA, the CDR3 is TGCAGCGTTGAAGACCAGACAGGGCGCGGGGCCAACGTCCTGACTTTC.

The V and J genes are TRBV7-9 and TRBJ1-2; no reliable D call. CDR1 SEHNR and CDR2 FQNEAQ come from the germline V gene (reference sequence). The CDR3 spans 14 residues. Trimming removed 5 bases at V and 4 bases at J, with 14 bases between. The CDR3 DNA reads TGTGCCAGCAGCCTACCTCCGGTCTCCTATGGCTACACCTTC. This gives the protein CASSLPPVSYGYTF.

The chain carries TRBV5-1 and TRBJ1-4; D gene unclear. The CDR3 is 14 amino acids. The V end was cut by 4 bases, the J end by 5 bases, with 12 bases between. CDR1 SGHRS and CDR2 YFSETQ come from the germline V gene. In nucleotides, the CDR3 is TGCGCCAGCAGCCAGTGGGATGTCAATGAAAAACTGTTTTTT. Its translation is CASSQWDVNEKLFF.

CDR3 in amino acids: CAWSAPATRTQHF. The CDR3 DNA sequence: TGTGCCTGGAGTGCCCCAGCTACGCGGACCCAGCATTTT. The J gene is TRBJ1-5, the V gene TRBV30; D gene uncertain. The CDR3 totals 13 residues. CDR1 is GTSNPN and CDR2 is SVGIG in the germline V gene (reference sequence). V was cut by 1 base and J by 11 bases, with 15 bases left in between.

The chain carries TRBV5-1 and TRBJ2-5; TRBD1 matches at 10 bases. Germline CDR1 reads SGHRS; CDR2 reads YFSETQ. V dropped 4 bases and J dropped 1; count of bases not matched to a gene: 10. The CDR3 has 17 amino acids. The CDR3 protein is CASSMRPGQGPQETQYF. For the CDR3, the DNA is TGCGCCAGCAGCATGAGACCGGGACAGGGGCCCCAAGAGACCCAGTACTTC.

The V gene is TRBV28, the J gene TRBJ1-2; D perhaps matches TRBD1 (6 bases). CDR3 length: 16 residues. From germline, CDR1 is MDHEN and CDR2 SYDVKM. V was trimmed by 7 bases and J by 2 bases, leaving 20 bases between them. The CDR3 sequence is CASTSAGEGFNYGYTF. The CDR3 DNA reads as TGTGCCAGCACGTCGGCAGGGGAGGGTTTCAACTATGGCTACACCTTC.

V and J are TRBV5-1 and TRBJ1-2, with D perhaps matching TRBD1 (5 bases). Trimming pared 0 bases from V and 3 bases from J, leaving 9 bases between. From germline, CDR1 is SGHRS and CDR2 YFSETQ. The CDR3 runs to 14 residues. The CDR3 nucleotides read TGCGCCAGCAGCTTGGTTTCGGGGGACTATGGCTACACCTTC. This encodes CASSLVSGDYGYTF.

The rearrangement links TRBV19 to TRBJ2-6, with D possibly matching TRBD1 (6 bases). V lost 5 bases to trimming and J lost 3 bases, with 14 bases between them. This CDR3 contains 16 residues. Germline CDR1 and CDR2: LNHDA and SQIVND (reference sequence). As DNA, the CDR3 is TGTGCCAGTAGTCCCCACAGGGTCGGTGGGGCCAACGTCCTGACTTTC. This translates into CASSPHRVGGANVLTF.

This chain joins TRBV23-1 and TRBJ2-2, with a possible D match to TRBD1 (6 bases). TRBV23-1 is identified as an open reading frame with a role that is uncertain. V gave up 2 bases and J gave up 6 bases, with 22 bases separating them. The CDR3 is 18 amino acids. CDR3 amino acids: CASSQGQKNSTEAGELFF. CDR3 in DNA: TGCGCCAGCAGTCAAGGACAGAAAAACTCAACAGAGGCCGGGGAGCTGTTTTTT.

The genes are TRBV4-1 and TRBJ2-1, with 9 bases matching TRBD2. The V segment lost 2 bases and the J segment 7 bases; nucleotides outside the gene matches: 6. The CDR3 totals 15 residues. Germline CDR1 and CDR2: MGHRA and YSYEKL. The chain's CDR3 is CASSQRSGSVNEQFF. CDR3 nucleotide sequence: TGCGCCAGCAGCCAACGTAGCGGGAGTGTGAATGAGCAGTTCTTC.

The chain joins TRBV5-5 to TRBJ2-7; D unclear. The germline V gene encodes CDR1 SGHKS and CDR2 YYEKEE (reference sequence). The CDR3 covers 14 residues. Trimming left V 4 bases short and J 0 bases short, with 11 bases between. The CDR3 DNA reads TGTGCCAGCAGCATTCAGACGGCCTCCTACGAGCAGTACTTC. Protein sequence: CASSIQTASYEQYF.

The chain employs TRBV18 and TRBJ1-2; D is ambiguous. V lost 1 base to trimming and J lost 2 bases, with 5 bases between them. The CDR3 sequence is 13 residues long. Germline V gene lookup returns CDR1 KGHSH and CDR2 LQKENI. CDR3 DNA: TGTGCCAGCTCACCACGTGGCAACTATGGCTACACCTTC. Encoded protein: CASSPRGNYGYTF.

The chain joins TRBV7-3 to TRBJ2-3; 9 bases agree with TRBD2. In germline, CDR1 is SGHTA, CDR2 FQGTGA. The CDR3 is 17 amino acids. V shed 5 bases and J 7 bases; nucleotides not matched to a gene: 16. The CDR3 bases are TGTGCCAGCAGCGCCGATTTCGGGCGGGGGGGCGCAAATACGCAGTATTTT. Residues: CASSADFGRGGANTQYF.

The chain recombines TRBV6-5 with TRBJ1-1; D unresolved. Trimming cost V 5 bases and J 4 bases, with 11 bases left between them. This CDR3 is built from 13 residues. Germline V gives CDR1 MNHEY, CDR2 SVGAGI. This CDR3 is CASSLSQTTEAFF. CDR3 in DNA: TGTGCCAGCAGTCTCTCACAGACCACTGAAGCTTTCTTT.

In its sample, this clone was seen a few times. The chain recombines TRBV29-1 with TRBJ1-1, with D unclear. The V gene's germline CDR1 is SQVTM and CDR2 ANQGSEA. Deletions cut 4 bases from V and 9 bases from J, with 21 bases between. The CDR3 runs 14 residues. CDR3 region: CSVAQAGVRNQAFF. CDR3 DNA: TGCAGCGTTGCCCAGGCAGGCGTTCGTAACCAAGCTTTCTTT.

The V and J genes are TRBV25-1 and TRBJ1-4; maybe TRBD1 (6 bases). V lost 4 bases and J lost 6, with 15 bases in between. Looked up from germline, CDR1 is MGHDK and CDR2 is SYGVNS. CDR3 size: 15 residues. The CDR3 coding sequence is TGTGCCAGCAGTGGCGGGGGGGGCTTGGATGAAAAACTGTTTTTT. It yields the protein CASSGGGGLDEKLFF. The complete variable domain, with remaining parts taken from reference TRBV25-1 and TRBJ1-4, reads EADIYQTPRYLVIGTGKKITLECSQTMGHDKMYWYQQDPGMELHLIHYSYGVNSTEKGDLSSESTVSRIRTEHFPLTLESARPSHTSQYLCASSGGGGLDEKLFFGSGTQLSVL.

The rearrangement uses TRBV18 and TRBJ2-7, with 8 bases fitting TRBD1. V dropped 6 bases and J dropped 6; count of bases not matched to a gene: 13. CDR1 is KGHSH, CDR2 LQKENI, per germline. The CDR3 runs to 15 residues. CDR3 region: CASSPGGQGAAEQYF. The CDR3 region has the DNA TGTGCCAGCTCGCCCGGAGGGCAGGGGGCTGCCGAGCAGTACTTC.

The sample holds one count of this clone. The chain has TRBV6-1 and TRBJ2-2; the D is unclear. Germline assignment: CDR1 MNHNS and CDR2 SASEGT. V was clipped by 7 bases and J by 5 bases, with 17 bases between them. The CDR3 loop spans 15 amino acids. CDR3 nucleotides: TGTGCCAGCACCGAAGTGGAAGTTATAACCGGGGAGCTGTTTTTT. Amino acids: CASTEVEVITGELFF.

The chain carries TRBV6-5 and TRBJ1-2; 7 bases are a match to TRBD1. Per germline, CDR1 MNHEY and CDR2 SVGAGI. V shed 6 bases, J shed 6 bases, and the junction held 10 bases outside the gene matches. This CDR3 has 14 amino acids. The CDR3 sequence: CASSYQGGVDGYTF. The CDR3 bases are TGTGCCAGCAGCTATCAGGGGGGGGTAGATGGCTACACCTTC.

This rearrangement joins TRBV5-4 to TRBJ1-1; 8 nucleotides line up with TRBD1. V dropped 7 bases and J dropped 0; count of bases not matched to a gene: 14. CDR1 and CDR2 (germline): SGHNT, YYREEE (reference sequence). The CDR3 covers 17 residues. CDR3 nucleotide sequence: TGTGCCAGCGGGCAAGGCAGGGGGCGGAGGATGAACACTGAAGCTTTCTTT. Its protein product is CASGQGRGRRMNTEAFF.

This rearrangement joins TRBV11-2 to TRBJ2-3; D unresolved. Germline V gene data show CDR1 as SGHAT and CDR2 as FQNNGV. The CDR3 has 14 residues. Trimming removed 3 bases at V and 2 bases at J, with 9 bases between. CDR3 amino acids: CASSFGYLTDTQYF. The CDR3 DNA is TGTGCCAGCAGCTTCGGGTATCTCACAGATACGCAGTATTTT. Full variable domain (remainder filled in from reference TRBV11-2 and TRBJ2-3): EAGVAQSPRYKIIEKRQSVAFWCNPISGHATLYWYQQILGQGPKLLIQFQNNGVVDDSQLPKDRFSAERLKGVDSTLKIQPAKLEDSAVYLCASSFGYLTDTQYFGPGTRLTVL.

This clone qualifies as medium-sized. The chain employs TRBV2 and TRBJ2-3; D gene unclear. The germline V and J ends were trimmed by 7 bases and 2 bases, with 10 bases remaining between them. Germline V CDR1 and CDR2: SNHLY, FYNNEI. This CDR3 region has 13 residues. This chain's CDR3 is CASTGSVTDTQYF. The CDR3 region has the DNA TGTGCCAGCACAGGAAGTGTCACAGATACGCAGTATTTT.

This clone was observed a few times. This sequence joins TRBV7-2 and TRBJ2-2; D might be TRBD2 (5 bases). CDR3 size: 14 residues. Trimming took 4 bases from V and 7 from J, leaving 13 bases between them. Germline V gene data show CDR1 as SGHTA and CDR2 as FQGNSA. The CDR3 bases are TGTGCCAGCAGCTCCGTCCGAGGGCACGGGGAGCTGTTTTTT. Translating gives CASSSVRGHGELFF.

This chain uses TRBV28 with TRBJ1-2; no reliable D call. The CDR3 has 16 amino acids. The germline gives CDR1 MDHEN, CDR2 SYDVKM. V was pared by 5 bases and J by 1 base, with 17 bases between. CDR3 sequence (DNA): TGTGCCAGCAGTCCTGGGGAGGGATCGTATAACTATGGCTACACCTTC. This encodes CASSPGEGSYNYGYTF.

As DNA, the CDR3 is TGTGCCAGCAGCCAAGGGGCTGAGACAGGATACTACGAGCAGTACTTC. Translating it yields CASSQGAETGYYEQYF. This chain uses TRBV5-8 with TRBJ2-7; weak D call: TRBD1 (6 bases). Trimming removed 4 bases at V and 3 bases at J, with 20 bases between. Germline V gene sequence: CDR1 SGHTS, CDR2 YDEGEE. CDR3 length equals 16 residues.

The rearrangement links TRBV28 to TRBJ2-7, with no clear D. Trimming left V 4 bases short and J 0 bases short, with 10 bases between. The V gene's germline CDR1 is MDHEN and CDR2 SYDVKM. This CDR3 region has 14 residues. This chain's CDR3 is CASSWVPSSYEQYF. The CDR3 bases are TGTGCCAGCAGTTGGGTCCCCAGCTCCTACGAGCAGTACTTC. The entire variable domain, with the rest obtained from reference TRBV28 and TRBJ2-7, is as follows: DVKVTQSSRYLVKRTGEKVFLECVQDMDHENMFWYRQDPGLGLRLIYFSYDVKMKEKGDIPEGYSVSREKKERFSLILESASTNQTSMYLCASSWVPSSYEQYFGPGTRLTVT.

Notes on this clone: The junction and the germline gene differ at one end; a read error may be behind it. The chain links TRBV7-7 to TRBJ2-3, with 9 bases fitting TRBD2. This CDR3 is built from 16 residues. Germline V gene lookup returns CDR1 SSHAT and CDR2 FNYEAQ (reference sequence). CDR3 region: CASSSTVSGGPDTQYF. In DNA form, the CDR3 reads TGTGCTAGCAGCTCTACGGTTAGCGGGGGACCAGATACGCAGTATTTT. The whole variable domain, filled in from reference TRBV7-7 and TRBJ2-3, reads GAGVSQSPRYKVTKRGQDVTLRCDPISSHATLYWYQQALGQGPEFLTYFNYEAQPDKSGLPSDRFSAERPEGSISTLTIQRTEQRDSAMYRCASSSTVSGGPDTQYFGPGTRLTVL.

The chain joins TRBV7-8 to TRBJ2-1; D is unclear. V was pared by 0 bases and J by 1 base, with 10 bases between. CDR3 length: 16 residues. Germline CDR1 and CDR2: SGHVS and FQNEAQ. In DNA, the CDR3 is TGTGCCAGCAGCTTAGCTAGCTCCAGATCCTACAATGAGCAGTTCTTC. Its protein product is CASSLASSRSYNEQFF.

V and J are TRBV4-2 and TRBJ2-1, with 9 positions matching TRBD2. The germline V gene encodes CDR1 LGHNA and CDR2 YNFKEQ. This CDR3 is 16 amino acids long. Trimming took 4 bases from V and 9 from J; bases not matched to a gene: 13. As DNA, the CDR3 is TGTGCCAGCAGCCGGGTTTCGGCGGGAGGGCCGAGTGAGCAGTTCTTC. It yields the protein CASSRVSAGGPSEQFF.

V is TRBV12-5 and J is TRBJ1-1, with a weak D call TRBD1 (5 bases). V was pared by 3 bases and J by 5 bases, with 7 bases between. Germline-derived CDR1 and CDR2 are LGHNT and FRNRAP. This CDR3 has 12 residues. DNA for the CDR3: TGTGCTAGTGGTTTAAGGGGTACTGAAGCTTTCTTT. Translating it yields CASGLRGTEAFF. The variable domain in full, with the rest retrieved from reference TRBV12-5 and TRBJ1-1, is DARVTQTPRHKVTEMGQEVTMRCQPILGHNTVFWYRQTMMQGLELLAYFRNRAPLDDSGMPKDRFSAEMPDATLATLKIQPSEPRDSAVYFCASGLRGTEAFFGQGTRLTVV.

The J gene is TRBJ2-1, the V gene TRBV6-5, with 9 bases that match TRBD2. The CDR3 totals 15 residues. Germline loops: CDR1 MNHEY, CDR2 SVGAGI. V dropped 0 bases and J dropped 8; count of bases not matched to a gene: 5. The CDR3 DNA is TGTGCCAGCAGTTACTCGGGCGGGGGGGCATATGAGCAGTTCTTC. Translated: CASSYSGGGAYEQFF.